A single sample is the source of the 19 T cell receptor beta chains below, sequenced in a study of PD-L1 blockade in urothelial cancer (dated by TCRdb to the late 2010s). The sample's time point label, decoded: pretreatment peripheral blood. Library preparation was by the immunoSEQ multiplex PCR assay. The clones in this table, taken by TCRdb from immuneACCESS, are in-frame only. Not every clone is retained; where verified, under half of the shortfall comes from an unresolved V gene, and the cause of the rest is unknown. The sample has some 52,000 clones on record, about three quarters of them singletons. 3.5% to 4.5% of the sample is in the top ten clones. The sample consisted of PBMCs, taken around atezolizumab (anti-PD-L1) treatment. The source of these receptors is a man between 70 and 80 years old with urothelial cancer.

Written as DNA, the CDR3 is TGTGCCAGCTGTTACGGGGGGGCGTACCTTCAATACACAGATACGCAGTATTTT. As protein: CASCYGGAYLQYTDTQYF. J is TRBJ2-3 and V is TRBV25-1, with TRBD2 matching over 8 bases. Germline V gene sequence: CDR1 MGHDK, CDR2 SYGVNS. This CDR3 is 18 amino acids long. J gave up 2 bases and V 8 bases, and 18 bases lay outside the gene matches.

The chain combines TRBV30 with TRBJ1-3; no clear D gene. CDR3 length: 14 amino acids. Germline values: CDR1 GTSNPN, CDR2 SVGIG (reference sequence). Trimming left V 6 bases short and J 1 base short, with 13 bases between. The CDR3: CACHSELSGNTIYF. Written as DNA, the CDR3 is TGTGCCTGCCACAGTGAGCTTTCTGGAAACACCATATATTTT.

This sequence joins TRBV28 and TRBJ2-1, with D perhaps TRBD2 (6 bases). The germline V gene has CDR1 MDHEN and CDR2 SYDVKM. Trimming left V 4 bases short and J 0 bases short, with 13 bases between. The CDR3 has 16 amino acids. CDR3 nucleotide sequence: TGTGCCAGCAGTTCCCTTAGCGGCTCCTCCTACAATGAGCAGTTCTTC. As protein: CASSSLSGSSYNEQFF.

Only a few counts were recorded for this clone. The CDR3 reads CASSIDRRAIMGYTF. As DNA, the CDR3 is TGTGCCAGTAGTATAGATCGGAGGGCCATTATGGGCTACACCTTC. The rearrangement links TRBV19 to TRBJ1-2; no clear D. The CDR3 loop spans 15 amino acids. CDR1 is LNHDA, CDR2 SQIVND, per germline (reference sequence). The V end lost 0 bases, the J end lost 8 bases, and 16 bases lay between the germline ends.

This clone was recorded only once. The chain employs TRBV5-1 and TRBJ2-5; D ambiguous. This CDR3 comprises 13 residues. CDR1 SGHRS and CDR2 YFSETQ come from the germline V gene. Trimming cost V 3 bases and J 1 base, with 7 bases left between them. The CDR3 loop is CASSSLPQETQYF. The CDR3 region has the DNA TGCGCCAGCAGCTCCCTCCCCCAAGAGACCCAGTACTTC.

J is TRBJ1-2 and V is TRBV30; 7 bases fit TRBD1. CDR1 and CDR2 (germline): GTSNPN, SVGIG (reference sequence). This CDR3 region has 13 residues. Losses at the gene ends were 3 bases for V and 6 bases for J; bases not matched to a gene: 7. CDR3: CAWSPGTVDGYTF. CDR3 coding DNA: TGTGCCTGGAGCCCCGGGACAGTGGATGGCTACACCTTC.

The J gene is TRBJ2-1, the V gene TRBV7-2, with 8 positions matching TRBD2. Germline CDR1 SGHTA, CDR2 FQGNSA. V shed 5 bases, J shed 2 bases, and the junction held 5 bases outside the gene matches. This CDR3 region has 15 residues. CDR3 sequence (DNA): TGTGCCAGCAGCCGACGCGGGGGGCCCTACAATGAGCAGTTCTTC. It encodes CASSRRGGPYNEQFF.

The rearrangement uses TRBV14 and TRBJ1-1; 7 nucleotides agree with TRBD1. CDR1 and CDR2 (germline): SGHDN, FVKESK. This CDR3 contains 16 residues. The ends lost 2 bases at V and 1 base at J; junction bases unmatched: 7. CDR3 nucleotide sequence: TGTGCCAGCAGCCAATGGATCGCAGGGGGGAACACTGAAGCTTTCTTT. It encodes CASSQWIAGGNTEAFF.

The chain couples TRBV28 to TRBJ1-1; D ambiguous. The V end lost 3 bases, the J end lost 0 bases, and 8 bases lay between the germline ends. This CDR3 spans 14 amino acids. Germline lookup yields CDR1 MDHEN and CDR2 SYDVKM. The CDR3 DNA reads TGTGCCAGCAGTTTGACACAAATGAACACTGAAGCTTTCTTT. This encodes CASSLTQMNTEAFF.

The chain employs TRBV19 and TRBJ1-5; tentatively, D is TRBD1 (5 bases). Germline V gives CDR1 LNHDA, CDR2 SQIVND (reference sequence). The CDR3 runs 15 residues. Trimming left V 0 bases short and J 3 bases short, with 9 bases between. CDR3 sequence: CASSIDGGVNQPQHF. The CDR3 DNA sequence: TGTGCCAGTAGTATAGACGGGGGAGTCAATCAGCCCCAGCATTTT.

The chain links TRBV28 to TRBJ1-3, with a possible D match to TRBD1 (5 bases). This CDR3 region has 14 residues. The germline V gene has CDR1 MDHEN and CDR2 SYDVKM. V lost 6 bases to trimming and J lost 0 bases, with 9 bases between them. The CDR3 DNA sequence: TGTGCCAGCAGGGCGGGGGGCTCTGGAAACACCATATATTTT. Translating gives CASRAGGSGNTIYF.

The J gene is TRBJ2-6, the V gene TRBV28; perhaps TRBD2 as D (7 bases). Trimming took off 3 bases at V and 1 base at J, with 13 bases between the two ends. Germline V lookup: CDR1 MDHEN, CDR2 SYDVKM. This CDR3 comprises 17 residues. Written as DNA, the CDR3 is TGTGCCAGCAGTTTTAGGGGGAGGGGGTCTGGGGCCAACGTCCTGACTTTC. Translated, it gives CASSFRGRGSGANVLTF.

V gene TRBV6-5 combines with J gene TRBJ1-1; 8 bases map to TRBD1. CDR1 and CDR2 (germline): MNHEY, SVGAGI. V was clipped by 6 bases and J by 0 bases; unmatched bases: 6. This CDR3 has 15 amino acids. In DNA, the CDR3 is TGTGCCAGCAGCACCGGGACAGGAATGAACACTGAAGCTTTCTTT. Translated, it gives CASSTGTGMNTEAFF.

The V call is TRBV11-3, the J call TRBJ2-7; 7 positions agree with TRBD2. The CDR3 runs to 13 residues. The V segment lost 5 bases and the J segment 12 bases; nucleotides outside the gene matches: 13. CDR1 is SGHNT, CDR2 YENEEA, per germline. Written as DNA, the CDR3 is TGTGCCAGCAGCCGAGACCTAACGGGGGGTCGGTACTTC. It specifies CASSRDLTGGRYF.

The chain carries TRBV14 and TRBJ2-5; D is ambiguous. V dropped 1 base and J dropped 0 bases, with 18 bases sitting between them. The CDR3 is 18 amino acids. CDR1 and CDR2 (germline): SGHDN, FVKESK. The CDR3 sequence is CASSQGWNSRPYQETQYF. In nucleotides, the CDR3 is TGTGCCAGCAGCCAAGGGTGGAACAGCCGGCCGTACCAAGAGACCCAGTACTTC.

In this sample, this clone turned up a few times. This chain links TRBV2 with TRBJ2-7; D is possibly TRBD2 (6 bases). Trimming took off 7 bases at V and 7 bases at J, with 17 bases between the two ends. The CDR3 covers 13 residues. Germline V gene data show CDR1 as SNHLY and CDR2 as FYNNEI. The CDR3 loop reads CASMRRGAGEQYF. As DNA, the CDR3 is TGTGCCAGCATGCGGCGGGGTGCGGGTGAGCAGTACTTC.

CDR3 DNA sequence: TGTGCCAGTAGCCGGGAGGGGACTAAGAACACTGAAGCTTTCTTT. Translation gives CASSREGTKNTEAFF. V and J are TRBV19 and TRBJ1-1, with D tentatively TRBD1 (5 bases). The CDR3 runs 15 residues. Germline CDR1 LNHDA, CDR2 SQIVND (reference sequence). The V and J ends lost 6 bases and 1 base respectively, with 15 bases between them. Full variable domain (remainder filled in from reference TRBV19 and TRBJ1-1): DGGITQSPKYLFRKEGQNVTLSCEQNLNHDAMYWYRQDPGQGLRLIYYSQIVNDFQKGDIAEGYSVSREKKESFPLTVTSAQKNPTAFYLCASSREGTKNTEAFFGQGTRLTVV.

V and J are TRBV7-8 and TRBJ2-2; tentative D call: TRBD2 (6 bases). This CDR3 is built from 14 residues. V shed 3 bases and J shed 7 bases, with 12 bases lying between them. Germline V gene lookup returns CDR1 SGHVS and CDR2 FQNEAQ. The DNA for the CDR3 is TGTGCCAGCAGCTTCGGACTATCCCACGGGGAGCTGTTTTTT. The encoded protein is CASSFGLSHGELFF.

The chain is built from TRBV19 and TRBJ2-1, with 11 bases that match TRBD1. V shed 7 bases, J shed 2 bases, and the junction held 10 bases outside the gene matches. The CDR3 is made up of 17 amino acids. CDR1 and CDR2 (germline): LNHDA, SQIVND (reference sequence). Here the CDR3 DNA reads TGTGCCAGTACGGACAGGGGGCGGGGACTAGCCTACAATGAGCAGTTCTTC. Translated: CASTDRGRGLAYNEQFF.